The 30 T cell receptor beta chains below all came from one sample that was sequenced in a study of blood T cell repertoires in COVID-19. Assay: immunoSEQ multiplex PCR; the TCRdb copy retains only in-frame clones and omits some. The table lists about 99,000 clones, about four fifths of them singletons. Sequenced: peripheral blood. Every receptor here comes from an elderly woman with active or convalescent COVID-19.

In this sample, this clone turned up a few times. The chain recombines TRBV6-2 or TRBV6-3 with TRBJ2-7; 11 positions agree with TRBD1. There are 16 residues in the CDR3. Per germline, CDR1 MNHEY and CDR2 SVGEGT. V lost 5 bases to trimming and J lost 5 bases; unmatched junction nucleotides: 11. CDR3 nucleotide sequence: TGTGCCAGCAGTCCACTCCCGGACAGGGGGCTCGACGAGCAGTACTTC. This encodes CASSPLPDRGLDEQYF.

CDR3 residues: CATVAGGQETQYF. In nucleotides, the CDR3 is TGTGCCACCGTGGCGGGAGGTCAAGAGACCCAGTACTTC. The chain carries TRBV28 and TRBJ2-5, with TRBD2 matching 8 bases. Germline CDR1 reads MDHEN; CDR2 reads SYDVKM. There are 13 residues in the CDR3. J was trimmed by 2 bases and V by 10 bases; bases with no gene match: 6.

The genes are TRBV4-1 and TRBJ2-5; 7 nucleotides match TRBD1. V gave up 6 bases and J gave up 5 bases; unmatched junction bases: 9. Germline V gene lookup returns CDR1 MGHRA and CDR2 YSYEKL. This CDR3 has 14 amino acids. The CDR3 reads CASSHLGGEETQYF. CDR3 bases: TGCGCCAGCAGTCACTTAGGGGGCGAGGAGACCCAGTACTTC.

The rearrangement links TRBV5-4 to TRBJ2-2, with D perhaps matching TRBD2 (5 bases). The CDR3 is 13 amino acids. Germline lookup yields CDR1 SGHNT and CDR2 YYREEE (reference sequence). V was cut by 4 bases and J by 7 bases, with 11 bases left in between. The CDR3 sequence: CASSLQRDGELFF. The CDR3 coding sequence is TGTGCCAGCAGCCTACAGAGGGACGGGGAGCTGTTTTTT. Full variable domain (rest looked up from reference TRBV5-4 and TRBJ2-2): ETGVTQSPTHLIKTRGQQVTLRCSSQSGHNTVSWYQQALGQGPQFIFQYYREEENGRGNFPPRFSGLQFPNYSSELNVNALELDDSALYLCASSLQRDGELFFGEGSRLTVL.

CDR3 bases: TGTGCCAGCAGTCAAGGACAGGGGTCTGGCGAGCAGTACTTC. Protein: CASSQGQGSGEQYF. The chain uses TRBV7-3 and TRBJ2-7, with 9 bases that match TRBD1. Trimming took 6 bases from V and 6 from J; bases not matched to a gene: 9. The CDR3 has 14 residues. Germline V gene lookup returns CDR1 SGHTA and CDR2 FQGTGA.

J is TRBJ2-7 and V is TRBV21-1; TRBD2, the D gene given by the table, was not confirmed from the DNA. TRBV21-1 is shown as a pseudogene. The CDR3 totals 15 residues. CDR3 sequence (DNA): TGTGCCAGCAGCAAACGGCAGCGGAGCTCCTACGAGCAGTACTTC. It is translated as CASSKRQRSSYEQYF.

The V call is TRBV11-2, the J call TRBJ1-1, with 7 bases aligning to TRBD1. Germline CDR1 is SGHAT and CDR2 is FQNNGV. The CDR3 runs 13 residues. The trim removed 3 bases at V and 3 bases at J, leaving 1 base unmatched. The CDR3 DNA sequence: TGTGCCAGCAGCTTTACAGGGGACACTGAAGCTTTCTTT. Translating gives CASSFTGDTEAFF.

The gene calls are TRBV2 and TRBJ2-7; TRBD2 matches at 10 bases. CDR1 is SNHLY, CDR2 FYNNEI, per germline. V trimming: 6 bases; J trimming: 4 bases; junction bases outside the gene matches: 9. The CDR3 consists of 15 residues. The CDR3: CASRRGASGRYEQYF. In DNA form, the CDR3 reads TGTGCCAGCAGGAGGGGGGCTAGCGGGAGATACGAGCAGTACTTC.

This clone was counted between two and nine times. The chain couples TRBV23-1 to TRBJ2-7; tentatively, D is TRBD2 (6 bases). TRBV23-1 is given ORF status, its function remaining uncertain. The CDR3 is made up of 14 amino acids. Deletions cut 3 bases from V and 0 bases from J, with 9 bases between. CDR3 in DNA: TGCGCCAGCAGTCACCGGGACTTCTCCTACGAGCAGTACTTC. It codes for CASSHRDFSYEQYF.

The chain links TRBV9 to TRBJ1-5; D is unclear. CDR1 and CDR2 (germline): SGDLS, YYNGEE. The CDR3 runs to 13 residues. V lost 0 bases, J lost 8 bases, and 9 bases lay in between. The DNA of the CDR3 is TGTGCCAGCAGCGTAGCCCCGCGGGAGCCCCAGCATTTT. Residues: CASSVAPREPQHF.

This chain connects TRBV7-2 to TRBJ2-1, with TRBD2 identical over 10 bases. Germline CDR1 reads SGHTA; CDR2 reads FQGNSA. This CDR3 is 15 amino acids long. The V gene end was trimmed by 1 base and the J gene end by 6 bases; junction bases not matched to a gene: 3. Here the CDR3 DNA reads TGTGCCAGCAGCTTAGGTTGGACTAGCGGCAATGAGCAGTTCTTC. Translating it yields CASSLGWTSGNEQFF. Based on the CDR3 plus reference TRBV7-2 and TRBJ2-1, the full variable domain is GAGVSQSPSNKVTEKGKDVELRCDPISGHTALYWYRQSLGQGLEFLIYFQGNSAPDKSGLPSDRFSAERTGGSVSTLTIQRTQQEDSAVYLCASSLGWTSGNEQFFGPGTRLTVL.

The V call is TRBV5-4, the J call TRBJ2-5; 9 bases fit TRBD1. The CDR3 extends over 15 amino acids. The germline gives CDR1 SGHNT, CDR2 YYREEE (reference sequence). V dropped 0 bases and J dropped 5; count of bases not matched to a gene: 5. In DNA, the CDR3 is TGTGCCAGCAGCTTGGCGGACAGGGGCTTGGAGACCCAGTACTTC. This codes for CASSLADRGLETQYF.

This chain joins TRBV27 and TRBJ2-1, with a possible D match to TRBD2 (6 bases). This CDR3 spans 14 amino acids. V lost 7 bases and J lost 9, with 19 bases in between. Germline CDR1 MNHEY, CDR2 SMNVEV (reference sequence). The chain's CDR3 is CASKNRGRWSEQFF. The CDR3 DNA reads TGTGCCAGCAAAAACCGGGGGAGGTGGAGTGAGCAGTTCTTC.

This clone was seen a handful of times. This chain connects TRBV4-2 to TRBJ2-1, with TRBD2 identical over 10 bases. The CDR3 runs 17 residues. After removal of 3 bases from V and 0 bases from J, the junction contained 5 bases not matched to a gene. The V gene's germline CDR1 is LGHNA and CDR2 YNFKEQ. Here the CDR3 DNA reads TGTGCCAGCAGCCAGTACCCTAGCGGGAGCTCCTACAATGAGCAGTTCTTC. It specifies CASSQYPSGSSYNEQFF.

The rearrangement joins TRBV2 to TRBJ1-4; D remains unclear. V lost 7 bases to trimming and J lost 6 bases, with 6 bases between them. There are 11 residues in the CDR3. Germline V lookup: CDR1 SNHLY, CDR2 FYNNEI. The CDR3 bases are TGTGCCAGCACCGAGTATGAAAAACTGTTTTTT. It codes for CASTEYEKLFF.

The chain combines TRBV27 with TRBJ1-5, with 9 bases that match TRBD1. The V and J ends lost 2 bases and 9 bases, in that order; junction bases with no gene match: 8. Germline values: CDR1 MNHEY, CDR2 SMNVEV (reference sequence). The CDR3 has 15 residues. The chain's CDR3 is CASSLGGQGQLPQHF. The CDR3 nucleotides are TGTGCCAGCAGTTTAGGGGGACAGGGTCAGTTGCCCCAGCATTTT.

This chain links TRBV2 with TRBJ1-4, with D possibly being TRBD1 (5 bases). Trimming stripped 3 bases from V and 1 base from J, with 9 bases between. The CDR3 is 15 amino acids. Germline CDR1 is SNHLY and CDR2 is FYNNEI. CDR3 bases: TGTGCCAGCAGTGACAGGGTTCGAACTAATGAAAAACTGTTTTTT. Protein product: CASSDRVRTNEKLFF. The whole variable domain, filled in from reference TRBV2 and TRBJ1-4, reads EPEVTQTPSHQVTQMGQEVILRCVPISNHLYFYWYRQILGQKVEFLVSFYNNEISEKSEIFDDQFSVERPDGSNFTLKIRSTKLEDSAMYFCASSDRVRTNEKLFFGSGTQLSVL.

This chain joins TRBV12-2 and TRBJ2-7; TRBD1 was called by the table and not checked on the DNA. TRBV12-2 corresponds to a pseudogene. The CDR3 spans 12 residues. The CDR3 region is CASRRQGGEQYF. CDR3 nucleotide sequence: TGTGCAAGTCGTCGACAGGGAGGCGAGCAGTACTTC.

This chain uses TRBV7-9 with TRBJ2-7, with no clear D. Germline V gene data show CDR1 as SEHNR and CDR2 as FQNEAQ (reference sequence). Trimming shortened V by 5 bases and J by 4 bases, and 9 bases separated the two germline ends. This CDR3 contains 12 residues. The CDR3 reads CASSPSLYEQYF. The DNA for the CDR3 is TGTGCCAGCAGCCCTTCCCTTTACGAGCAGTACTTC.

The J gene is TRBJ2-3, the V gene TRBV28, with D possibly TRBD2 on 7 matching bases. Deletions cut 2 bases from V and 1 base from J, with 16 bases between. Germline-derived CDR1 and CDR2 are MDHEN and SYDVKM. The CDR3 totals 17 residues. The CDR3 DNA reads TGTGCCAGCAGTTTAGGAAGAGGGGAGGGGGGCACAGATACGCAGTATTTT. It yields the protein CASSLGRGEGGTDTQYF.

This clone is a singleton in its sample. The chain employs TRBV20-1 and TRBJ2-5, with 8 positions matching TRBD2. The CDR3 is 11 residues long. Trimming cost V 3 bases and J 14 bases; bases outside gene matches: 8. Germline CDR1 DFQATT, CDR2 SNEGSKA (reference sequence). CDR3 loop: CSASFLAGTYF. CDR3 in DNA: TGCAGTGCTAGTTTCTTAGCGGGGACCTACTTC.

The rearrangement joins TRBV7-3 to TRBJ1-1, with D tentatively TRBD1 (5 bases). Looked up from germline, CDR1 is SGHTA and CDR2 is FQGTGA. The V end lost 4 bases, the J end lost 1 base, and 10 bases lay between the germline ends. The CDR3 consists of 14 residues. The CDR3 protein is CASSSRGWNTEAFF. The CDR3, as DNA: TGTGCCAGCAGCTCCCGGGGGTGGAACACTGAAGCTTTCTTT.

The V gene is TRBV9, the J gene TRBJ2-1, with 7 nucleotides matching TRBD1. The CDR3 runs to 13 residues. The germline V gene has CDR1 SGDLS and CDR2 YYNGEE. The ends lost 4 bases at V and 9 bases at J; junction bases unmatched: 7. CDR3 residues: CASSKGQSTEQFF. The DNA for the CDR3 is TGTGCCAGCAGCAAGGGACAGTCAACTGAGCAGTTCTTC.

The rearrangement joins TRBV6-2 or TRBV6-3 to TRBJ1-5, with TRBD1 as a possible D gene (6 bases). This CDR3 has 14 amino acids. The V gene's germline CDR1 is MNHEY and CDR2 SVGEGT. Trimming cost V 2 bases and J 6 bases, with 11 bases left between them. This chain's CDR3 is CASSYETGRQPQHF. The DNA of the CDR3 is TGTGCCAGCAGTTACGAGACAGGTCGTCAGCCCCAGCATTTT.

The genes are TRBV19 and TRBJ1-5; D unclear. Trimming stripped 3 bases from V and 7 bases from J, with 16 bases between. The CDR3 loop spans 15 amino acids. Germline V gene lookup returns CDR1 LNHDA and CDR2 SQIVND (reference sequence). The CDR3 loop reads CASSISRGSEQPQHF. CDR3 nucleotide sequence: TGTGCCAGTAGTATCAGTAGAGGTTCCGAACAGCCCCAGCATTTT.

The chain's CDR3 is CASSLRENEQFF. Here the CDR3 DNA reads TGTGCCAGCAGTTTAAGGGAGAATGAGCAGTTCTTC. The V call is TRBV27, the J call TRBJ2-1; TRBD2 might be the D (5 bases). The CDR3 contains 12 residues. V lost 2 bases and J lost 7, with 6 bases in between. The germline CDR1 and CDR2 sequences are MNHEY and SMNVEV (reference sequence).

The V gene is TRBV5-4, the J gene TRBJ2-7; 7 positions agree with TRBD2. This CDR3 region has 17 residues. CDR1 is SGHNT, CDR2 YYREEE, per germline (reference sequence). V was clipped by 0 bases and J by 0 bases; unmatched bases: 9. The CDR3 protein is CASSLALGGKGSYEQYF. DNA for the CDR3: TGTGCCAGCAGCTTGGCCTTGGGGGGGAAGGGCTCCTACGAGCAGTACTTC.

CDR3 in DNA: TGTGCCAGTGCACAGGGGCTCTACACAGATACGCAGTATTTT. Residues: CASAQGLYTDTQYF. This chain joins TRBV28 and TRBJ2-3; TRBD1 matches 7 bases. The germline gives CDR1 MDHEN, CDR2 SYDVKM. V gave up 9 bases and J gave up 2 bases; unmatched junction bases: 8. This CDR3 is 14 amino acids long.

This chain links TRBV6-1 with TRBJ1-2; 8 bases agree with TRBD1. CDR3 length: 16 amino acids. The germline gives CDR1 MNHNS, CDR2 SASEGT. J gave up 5 bases and V 2 bases, and 10 bases lay outside the gene matches. CDR3 protein: CASSERPGTGFYGYTF. The CDR3 region has the DNA TGTGCCAGCAGTGAAAGGCCCGGGACAGGTTTTTATGGCTACACCTTC.

The DNA for the CDR3 is TGTGCCAGCAGCTTAGCGGGGGGACAGGCGGCTAACTATGGCTACACCTTC. Translating it yields CASSLAGGQAANYGYTF. This sequence joins TRBV7-2 and TRBJ1-2; TRBD1 aligns across 8 bases. V was pared by 0 bases and J by 0 bases, with 6 bases of the junction left unmatched. Germline V gene lookup returns CDR1 SGHTA and CDR2 FQGNSA. The CDR3 is made up of 17 amino acids. Combining the CDR3 with reference TRBV7-2 and TRBJ1-2 gives the whole variable domain GAGVSQSPSNKVTEKGKDVELRCDPISGHTALYWYRQSLGQGLEFLIYFQGNSAPDKSGLPSDRFSAERTGGSVSTLTIQRTQQEDSAVYLCASSLAGGQAANYGYTFGSGTRLTVV.